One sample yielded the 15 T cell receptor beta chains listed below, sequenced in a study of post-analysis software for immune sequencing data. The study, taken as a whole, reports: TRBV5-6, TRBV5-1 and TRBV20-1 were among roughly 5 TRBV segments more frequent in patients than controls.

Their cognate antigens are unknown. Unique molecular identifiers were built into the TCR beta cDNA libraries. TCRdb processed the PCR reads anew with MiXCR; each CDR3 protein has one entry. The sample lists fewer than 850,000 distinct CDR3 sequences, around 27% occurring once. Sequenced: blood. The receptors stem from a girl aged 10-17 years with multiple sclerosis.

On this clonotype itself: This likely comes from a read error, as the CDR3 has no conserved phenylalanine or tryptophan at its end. The CDR3 DNA is TGCAGTGCTAGAGACCCTAATTCTATCGGACTAGCGGGAAACAATGAGCAGTTCGTC. Its translation: CSARDPNSIGLAGNNEQFV. The chain has TRBV20-1 and TRBJ2-1, with 12 bases identical to TRBD2. The CDR3 runs to 19 residues. CDR1 and CDR2 (germline): DFQATT, SNEGSKA (reference sequence). V lost 0 bases, J lost 5 bases, and 14 bases stayed unmatched.

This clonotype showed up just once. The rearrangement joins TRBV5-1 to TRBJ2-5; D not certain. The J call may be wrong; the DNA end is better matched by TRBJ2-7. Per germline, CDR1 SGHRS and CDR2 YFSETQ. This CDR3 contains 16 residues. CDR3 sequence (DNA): TGCGCCAGCAGCTTGTCTGCTGCAGCGAACGACTACGAGCAGTACTTC. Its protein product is CASSLSAAANDYEQYF.

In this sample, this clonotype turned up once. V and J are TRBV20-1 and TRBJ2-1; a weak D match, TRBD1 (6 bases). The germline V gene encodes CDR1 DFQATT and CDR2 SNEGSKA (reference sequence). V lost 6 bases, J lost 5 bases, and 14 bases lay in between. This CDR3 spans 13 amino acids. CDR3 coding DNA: TGCAGTGCCACCTCGTACAGGGACAATGAGCAGTTCTTC. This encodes CSATSYRDNEQFF.

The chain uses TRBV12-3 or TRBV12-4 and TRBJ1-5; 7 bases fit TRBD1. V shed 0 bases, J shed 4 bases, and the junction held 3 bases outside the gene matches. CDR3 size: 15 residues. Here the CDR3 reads CASSLAGTENQPQHF. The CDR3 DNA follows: TGTGCCAGCAGTTTAGCCGGGACAGAGAATCAGCCCCAGCATTTT.

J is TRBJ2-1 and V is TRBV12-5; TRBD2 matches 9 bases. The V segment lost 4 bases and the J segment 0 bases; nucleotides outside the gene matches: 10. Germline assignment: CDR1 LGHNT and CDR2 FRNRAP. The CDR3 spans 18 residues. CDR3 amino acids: CASGYPSSGKNSYNEQFF. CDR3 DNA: TGTGCTAGTGGTTACCCCTCTAGCGGGAAAAACTCCTACAATGAGCAGTTCTTC.

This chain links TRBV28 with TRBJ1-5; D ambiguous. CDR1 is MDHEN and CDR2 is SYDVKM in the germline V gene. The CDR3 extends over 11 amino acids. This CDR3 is CAGGSNQPQHF. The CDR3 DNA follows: TGTGCTGGAGGGAGCAATCAGCCCCAGCATTTT.

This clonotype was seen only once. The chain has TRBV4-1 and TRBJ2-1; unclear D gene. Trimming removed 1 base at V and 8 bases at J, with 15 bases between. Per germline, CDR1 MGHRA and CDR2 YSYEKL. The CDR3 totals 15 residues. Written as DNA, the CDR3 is TGCGCCAGCAGCCAAGGCCCCTCATCCACCTATGAGCAGTTCTTC. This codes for CASSQGPSSTYEQFF.

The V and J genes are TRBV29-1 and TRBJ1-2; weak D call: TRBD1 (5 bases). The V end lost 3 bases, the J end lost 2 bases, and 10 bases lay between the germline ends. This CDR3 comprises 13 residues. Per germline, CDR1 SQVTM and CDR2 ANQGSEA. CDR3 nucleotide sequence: TGCAGCGTTGATAGTCGGGGGAACTATGGCTACACCTTC. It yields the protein CSVDSRGNYGYTF.

The CDR3 here is CSAREIAGGSGYNEQFF. The CDR3 DNA reads TGCAGTGCTAGAGAAATAGCGGGAGGGTCGGGGTACAATGAGCAGTTCTTC. The chain combines TRBV20-1 with TRBJ2-1; 11 nucleotides agree with TRBD2. The junction had 8 bases not matched to a gene; V was cut back by 0 bases and J by 4 bases. The CDR3 covers 17 residues. The germline CDR1 and CDR2 sequences are DFQATT and SNEGSKA (reference sequence).

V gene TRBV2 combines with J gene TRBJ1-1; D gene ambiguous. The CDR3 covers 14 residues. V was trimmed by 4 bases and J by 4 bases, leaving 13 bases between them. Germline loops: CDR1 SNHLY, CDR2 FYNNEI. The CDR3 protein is CASSGTQFVTEAFF. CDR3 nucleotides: TGTGCCAGCAGTGGTACTCAGTTTGTCACTGAAGCTTTCTTT.

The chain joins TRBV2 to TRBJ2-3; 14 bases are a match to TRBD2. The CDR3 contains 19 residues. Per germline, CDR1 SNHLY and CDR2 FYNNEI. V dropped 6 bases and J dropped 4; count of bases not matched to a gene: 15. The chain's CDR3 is CASRLYSGTSGRSADTQYF. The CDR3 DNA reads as TGTGCCAGCAGGCTATATTCCGGGACTAGCGGGAGAAGCGCAGATACGCAGTATTTT.

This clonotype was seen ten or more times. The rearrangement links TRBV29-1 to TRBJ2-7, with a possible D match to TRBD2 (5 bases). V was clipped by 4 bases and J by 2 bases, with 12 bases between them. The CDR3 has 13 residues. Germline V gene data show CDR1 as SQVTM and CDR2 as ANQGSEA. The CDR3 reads CSVGAAATYEQYF. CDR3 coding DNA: TGCAGCGTTGGAGCGGCAGCAACCTACGAGCAGTACTTC.

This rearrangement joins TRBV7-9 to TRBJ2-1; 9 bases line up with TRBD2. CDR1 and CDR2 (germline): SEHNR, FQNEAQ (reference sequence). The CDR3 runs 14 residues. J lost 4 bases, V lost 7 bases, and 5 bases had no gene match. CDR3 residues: CASTTSGAYNEQFF. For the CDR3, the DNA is TGTGCCAGCACGACTAGCGGTGCTTACAATGAGCAGTTCTTC.

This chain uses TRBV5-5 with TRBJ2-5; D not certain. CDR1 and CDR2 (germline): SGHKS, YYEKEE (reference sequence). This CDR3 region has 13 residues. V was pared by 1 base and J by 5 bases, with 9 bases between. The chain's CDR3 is CASSLQVWETQYF. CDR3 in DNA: TGTGCCAGCAGCTTGCAAGTTTGGGAGACCCAGTACTTC.

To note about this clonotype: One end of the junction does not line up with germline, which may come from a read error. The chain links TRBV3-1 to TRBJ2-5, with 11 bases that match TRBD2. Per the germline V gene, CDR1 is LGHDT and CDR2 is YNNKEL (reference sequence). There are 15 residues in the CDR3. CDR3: CASGQGLAGGETQYF. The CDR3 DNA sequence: TGTGCCAGCGGCCAGGGCCTAGCGGGAGGAGAGACCCAGTACTTC.